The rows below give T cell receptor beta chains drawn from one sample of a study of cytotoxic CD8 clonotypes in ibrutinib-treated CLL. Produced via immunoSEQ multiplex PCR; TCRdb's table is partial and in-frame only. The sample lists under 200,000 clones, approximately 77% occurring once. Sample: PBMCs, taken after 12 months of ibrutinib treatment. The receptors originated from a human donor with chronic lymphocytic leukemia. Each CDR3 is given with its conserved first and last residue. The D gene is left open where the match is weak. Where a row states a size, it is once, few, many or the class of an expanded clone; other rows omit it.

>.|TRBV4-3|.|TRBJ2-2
TGCGCCAGCAGCCCCCTCCCCGCAGGGGCCGGGGAGCTGTTTTTT
CASSPLPAGAGELFF
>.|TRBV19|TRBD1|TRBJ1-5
TGTGCCAGTAGTACGGAGGGGGCGGGCAATCAGCCCCAGCATTTT
CASSTEGAGNQPQHF
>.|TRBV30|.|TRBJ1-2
TGTGCCTGGAGTGTTAGTCCAACAGCTACAAAAAACTATGGCTACACCTTC
CAWSVSPTATKNYGYTF
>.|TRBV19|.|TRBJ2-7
TGTGCCAGTAGTATAGCCCTCTTTCGCGAGCAGTACTTC
CASSIALFREQYF
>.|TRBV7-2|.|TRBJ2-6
TGTGCCAGCAGCTCGGCCCAGAGCTCTGGGGCCAACGTCCTGACTTTC
CASSSAQSSGANVLTF
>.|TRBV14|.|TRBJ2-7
TGTGCCAGCAGCCACCACGCCGCGATCAGAGGCTACGAGCAGTACTTC
CASSHHAAIRGYEQYF
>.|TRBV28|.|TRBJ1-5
TGTGCCAGCAGTCGCCAGGAAGGGCGGAATCAGCCCCAGCATTTT
CASSRQEGRNQPQHF
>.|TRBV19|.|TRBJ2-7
TGTGCCAGTAGTCCGACTTGGGGAGTCTCCTACGAGCAGTACTTC
CASSPTWGVSYEQYF
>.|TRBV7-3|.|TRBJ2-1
TGTGCCAGCAGCTTAGGACAATTCTTGAGTGAGCAGTTCTTC
CASSLGQFLSEQFF
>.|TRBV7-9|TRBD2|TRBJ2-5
TGTGCCAGCAGCCCGGGGCTTCGGGGGGGACAAGAGACCCAGTACTTC
CASSPGLRGGQETQYF
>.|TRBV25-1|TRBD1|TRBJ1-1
TGTGCCAGCAGTGAATCAGGGGGGGGAACTGAAGCTTTCTTT
CASSESGGGTEAFF
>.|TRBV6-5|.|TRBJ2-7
TGTGCCAGCAGTTATTGGAAGAGCTCCTACGAGCAGTACTTC
CASSYWKSSYEQYF
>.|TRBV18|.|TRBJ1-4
TGTGCCAGCTCTGACCAGGACGTACTGGGGGAAAAACTGTTTTTT
CASSDQDVLGEKLFF
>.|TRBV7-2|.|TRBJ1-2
TGTGCCAGCAGCTTAGTTGGCCATAACTATGGCTACACCTTC
CASSLVGHNYGYTF
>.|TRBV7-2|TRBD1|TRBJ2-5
TGTGCCAGCAGCTTGAACCAGGGGGCGCTTGGGGAGACCCAGTACTTC
CASSLNQGALGETQYF
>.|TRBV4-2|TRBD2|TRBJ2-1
TGTGCCAGCAGCCAAGATTGGCTAGCGGACTCCTACAATGAGCAGTTCTTC
CASSQDWLADSYNEQFF
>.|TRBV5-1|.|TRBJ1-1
TGCGCCAGCAGCTCCCGGAGGACAGAGAACACTGAAGCTTTCTTT
CASSSRRTENTEAFF
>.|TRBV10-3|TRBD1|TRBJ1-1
TGTGCCATCAGTAAAGGACAGGGGGTGACTGAAGCTTTCTTT
CAISKGQGVTEAFF
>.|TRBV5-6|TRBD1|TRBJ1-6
TGTGCCAGCAGCCGACGGGACAGGGCCATTCTCTCCTATAATTCACCCCTCCACTTT
CASSRRDRAILSYNSPLHF
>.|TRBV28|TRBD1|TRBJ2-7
TGTGCCAGCAGGTCGGGACAGGGGTACGGCGAGCAGTACTTC
CASRSGQGYGEQYF
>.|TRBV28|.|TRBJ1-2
TGTGCCAGCAGTTTCATCGACTCGCTAAGCTATGGCTACACCTTC
CASSFIDSLSYGYTF
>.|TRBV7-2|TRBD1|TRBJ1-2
TGTGCCAGCAGCTTAGGACAGGGGAAGGTTGGCTACACCTTC
CASSLGQGKVGYTF
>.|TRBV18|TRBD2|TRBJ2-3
TGTGCCAGCTCACCCACAGGTTTTGCGGGAGGTTTGGATACGCAGTATTTT
CASSPTGFAGGLDTQYF
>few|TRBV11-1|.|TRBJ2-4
TGTGCCAGCAGCTCATATCGGGTCCGGGGAAACATTCAGTACTTC
CASSSYRVRGNIQYF